Sequencing of this T cell receptor (beta chain) was carried out in a study of CDR3 diversity in severe acne. MiXCR, applied by TCRdb to the PCR reads, yields one record per CDR3 protein. The sample consists of 90,000 or so distinct CDR3 sequences, about half of them appearing once. Germline CDR1 SGHNT, CDR2 YYREEE (reference sequence). Losses at the gene ends were 2 bases for V and 3 bases for J; bases not matched to a gene: 5. The CDR3 runs to 14 residues. The chain couples TRBV5-4 to TRBJ2-7; 7 bases align to TRBD2. This clonotype was sampled from a male donor in good health, serving as a control. Specimen: blood. CDR3 DNA sequence: TGTGCCAGCAGCTTATTAAGCGGGAACTACGAGCAGTACTTC. This translates into CASSLLSGNYEQYF.